The rows below give T cell receptor beta chains drawn from one sample of a study of molecular identifiers for immune sequencing clone quantification. TCRdb reanalysed the PCR reads using MiXCR and keeps one entry per CDR3 protein. The sample holds approximately 54,000 distinct CDR3 sequences; approximately 25% are singletons and the top ten take about 1.9%. Sequenced material: naive CD8+ T cells from blood, with Jurkat cell RNA spiked in. The receptor source for this set is a human donor in good health. Some libraries in this study had Jurkat cell RNA spiked in. Each CDR3 is given with its conserved first and last residue. The order of the fields is CDR3 DNA, CDR3 protein, J gene, clone size, CDR3 length, D gene, V gene. A D gene is named only where the DNA matches it firmly. The size entry is marked missing in some rows and otherwise reads once, few, many or a size class.

CDR3nt: TGCAGTGCCACAGACCGGGATCGAGAGACCCAGTACTTC
CDR3aa: CSATDRDRETQYF
j_gene: TRBJ2-5
abundance: many
len: 13
d_gene: .
v_gene: TRBV20-1

CDR3nt: TGTGCCAGCAGCTTAGCGGGGGCAGGTCAGCCCCAGCATTTT
CDR3aa: CASSLAGAGQPQHF
j_gene: TRBJ1-5
abundance: many
len: 14
d_gene: .
v_gene: TRBV7-9

CDR3nt: TGTGCCAGCAGCTTAGCGGAGAGCGGGAGTGATCCCTACAATGAGCAGTTCTTC
CDR3aa: CASSLAESGSDPYNEQFF
j_gene: TRBJ2-1
abundance: .
len: 18
d_gene: TRBD2
v_gene: TRBV7-2

CDR3nt: TGTGCCAGCAGCCAAGGACTAGCGGGGGGACACGAGCAGTACTTC
CDR3aa: CASSQGLAGGHEQYF
j_gene: TRBJ2-7
abundance: many
len: 15
d_gene: TRBD2
v_gene: TRBV7-9

CDR3nt: TGCGCCAGCAGCCAGGTACCCACGGTGGACACTGAAGCTTTCTTT
CDR3aa: CASSQVPTVDTEAFF
j_gene: TRBJ1-1
abundance: many
len: 15
d_gene: .
v_gene: TRBV4-1

CDR3nt: TGCGCCGGCAGCTTGTGGGCGGGCAGTGGCACCGGGGAGCTGTTTTTT
CDR3aa: CAGSLWAGSGTGELFF
j_gene: TRBJ2-2
abundance: .
len: 16
d_gene: .
v_gene: TRBV5-1

CDR3nt: TGTGCCAGCAGAGCCGGAGAGGATTACGAGCAGTACTTC
CDR3aa: CASRAGEDYEQYF
j_gene: TRBJ2-7
abundance: many
len: 13
d_gene: .
v_gene: TRBV6-6

CDR3nt: TGCGCCAGCAGCCAAGATTTGGGACTTGGGGTTACAGATACGCAGTATTTT
CDR3aa: CASSQDLGLGVTDTQYF
j_gene: TRBJ2-3
abundance: many
len: 17
d_gene: .
v_gene: TRBV4-3

CDR3nt: TGTGCCAGCAGCCAAGATTTCCCGGCACAGGGGCGCAAGCACTATGGCTACACCTTC
CDR3aa: CASSQDFPAQGRKHYGYTF
j_gene: TRBJ1-2
abundance: few
len: 19
d_gene: .
v_gene: TRBV3-2

CDR3nt: TGCAGCGCCACGGACAGCTACGAGCAGTACTTC
CDR3aa: CSATDSYEQYF
j_gene: TRBJ2-7
abundance: many
len: 11
d_gene: .
v_gene: TRBV29-1

CDR3nt: TGCAGCGTTGCGGGACAGGGCCCATCCCCGGAAAAACTGTTTTTT
CDR3aa: CSVAGQGPSPEKLFF
j_gene: TRBJ1-4
abundance: many
len: 15
d_gene: TRBD1
v_gene: TRBV29-1

CDR3nt: TGCGCCAGCAGCCATTTCACCGGGACAGCCTACGAGCAGTACTTC
CDR3aa: CASSHFTGTAYEQYF
j_gene: TRBJ2-7
abundance: .
len: 15
d_gene: TRBD1
v_gene: TRBV4-3

CDR3nt: TGTGCCAGCAGCTTAGACATCACAGATACGCAGTATTTT
CDR3aa: CASSLDITDTQYF
j_gene: TRBJ2-3
abundance: few
len: 13
d_gene: .
v_gene: TRBV7-9

CDR3nt: TGTGCCAGCAGTCCAAGACCGATAACCTACGAGCAGTACTTC
CDR3aa: CASSPRPITYEQYF
j_gene: TRBJ2-7
abundance: many
len: 14
d_gene: .
v_gene: TRBV27

CDR3nt: TGCGCCAGCAGCCAAGAGTGGACAGGGGTTTCACCCCTCCGCTTT
CDR3aa: CASSQEWTGVSPLRF
j_gene: TRBJ1-6
abundance: .
len: 15
d_gene: TRBD1
v_gene: TRBV4-3

CDR3nt: TGTGCCAGCAGCTACGGACAGGGAAAAACCGGGGAGCTGTTTTTT
CDR3aa: CASSYGQGKTGELFF
j_gene: TRBJ2-2
abundance: many
len: 15
d_gene: TRBD1
v_gene: TRBV11-2

CDR3nt: TGTGCCAGCAAAACTGTGGACGGCTCGGGATTCTACGAGCAGTACTTC
CDR3aa: CASKTVDGSGFYEQYF
j_gene: TRBJ2-7
abundance: .
len: 16
d_gene: .
v_gene: TRBV28

CDR3nt: TGTGCCAGCAGCTTAGGGGGACTAGGGATCGAGCAGTACTTC
CDR3aa: CASSLGGLGIEQYF
j_gene: TRBJ2-7
abundance: many
len: 14
d_gene: TRBD2
v_gene: TRBV7-8

CDR3nt: TGTGCCAGCAGCTTGGAGCCTCTGGACAGGGCCTACGAGCAGTACTTC
CDR3aa: CASSLEPLDRAYEQYF
j_gene: TRBJ2-7
abundance: many
len: 16
d_gene: TRBD1
v_gene: TRBV7-9

CDR3nt: TGTGCCAGCAGCTTCCCTGAGAGGCCGGACACCATATATTTT
CDR3aa: CASSFPERPDTIYF
j_gene: TRBJ1-3
abundance: many
len: 14
d_gene: .
v_gene: TRBV7-9

CDR3nt: TGTGCCAGCAGTTTAGTAGCGGGGGTCATTAGCTCCTACAATGAGCAGTTCTTC
CDR3aa: CASSLVAGVISSYNEQFF
j_gene: TRBJ2-1
abundance: many
len: 18
d_gene: TRBD2
v_gene: TRBV12-3/TRBV12-4

CDR3nt: TGTGCCAGCAGTACGGTGGGGGCCAACATTCAGTACTTC
CDR3aa: CASSTVGANIQYF
j_gene: TRBJ2-4
abundance: many
len: 13
d_gene: .
v_gene: TRBV6-2/TRBV6-3

CDR3nt: TGTGCCAGCAGCCTGGGACAGAGGAGCTCCTACGAGCAGTACTTC
CDR3aa: CASSLGQRSSYEQYF
j_gene: TRBJ2-7
abundance: .
len: 15
d_gene: TRBD1
v_gene: TRBV7-2

CDR3nt: TGTGCCAGCAGCTTTGGTAGGACAGGGACCACAGATACGCAGTATTTT
CDR3aa: CASSFGRTGTTDTQYF
j_gene: TRBJ2-3
abundance: many
len: 16
d_gene: TRBD1
v_gene: TRBV7-9

CDR3nt: TGTGCCAGCAGTACGGGTCCTGGGCAAGAGACCCAGTACTTC
CDR3aa: CASSTGPGQETQYF
j_gene: TRBJ2-5
abundance: .
len: 14
d_gene: .
v_gene: TRBV27

CDR3nt: TGTGCCAGCAGTTTAGGACAGGTCGCTTCTGGGGCCAACGTCCTGACTTTC
CDR3aa: CASSLGQVASGANVLTF
j_gene: TRBJ2-6
abundance: many
len: 17
d_gene: .
v_gene: TRBV12-3/TRBV12-4

CDR3nt: TGTGCCAGCAGTCCCGAAATAGCGGGGGTTGACATTCAGTACTTC
CDR3aa: CASSPEIAGVDIQYF
j_gene: TRBJ2-4
abundance: many
len: 15
d_gene: TRBD2
v_gene: TRBV12-3/TRBV12-4

CDR3nt: TGCAGTGCTAGAGGAGAGGGTAGGATAGATGAAGCTTTCTTT
CDR3aa: CSARGEGRIDEAFF
j_gene: TRBJ1-1
abundance: many
len: 14
d_gene: .
v_gene: TRBV20-1

CDR3nt: TGTGCCAGCGCTACAGGGGATACGCAGTATTTT
CDR3aa: CASATGDTQYF
j_gene: TRBJ2-3
abundance: many
len: 11
d_gene: .
v_gene: TRBV25-1

CDR3nt: TGTGCCAGCAGCGACGGACTAGCGGGGCAGTATTTT
CDR3aa: CASSDGLAGQYF
j_gene: TRBJ2-3
abundance: many
len: 12
d_gene: TRBD2
v_gene: TRBV9

CDR3nt: TGTGCCAGCAGTGCGCGGGCTAGCGGTTTTCTCACAGATACGCAGTATTTT
CDR3aa: CASSARASGFLTDTQYF
j_gene: TRBJ2-3
abundance: few
len: 17
d_gene: TRBD2
v_gene: TRBV7-9

CDR3nt: TGTGCCAGCGGTCCGAGCGGGAGGCTAGGGGAGCAGTACTTC
CDR3aa: CASGPSGRLGEQYF
j_gene: TRBJ2-7
abundance: many
len: 14
d_gene: TRBD2
v_gene: TRBV28

CDR3nt: TGTGCCAGCAGCCTCCGGGGGGCGAACACTGAAGCTTTCTTT
CDR3aa: CASSLRGANTEAFF
j_gene: TRBJ1-1
abundance: many
len: 14
d_gene: .
v_gene: TRBV5-8

CDR3nt: TGTGCCAGCAGTGCCGTCCAATGGGGAAACACCATATATTTT
CDR3aa: CASSAVQWGNTIYF
j_gene: TRBJ1-3
abundance: few
len: 14
d_gene: .
v_gene: TRBV28

CDR3nt: TGTGCCAGCAGCCACCATGGGGACAGGGCTTTTAGCTCCTACGAGCAGTACTTC
CDR3aa: CASSHHGDRAFSSYEQYF
j_gene: TRBJ2-7
abundance: many
len: 18
d_gene: TRBD1
v_gene: TRBV14

CDR3nt: TGTGCCAGCAGTCCGACTGGGTTTTTCGAAAAACTGTTTTTT
CDR3aa: CASSPTGFFEKLFF
j_gene: TRBJ1-4
abundance: many
len: 14
d_gene: .
v_gene: TRBV27

CDR3nt: TGTGCCAGTAGTATAGTAGGGGGACTAACCCTCAATGGGCAGTTCTTC
CDR3aa: CASSIVGGLTLNGQFF
j_gene: TRBJ2-1
abundance: few
len: 16
d_gene: .
v_gene: TRBV19

CDR3nt: TGTGCCAGCAGTGCCTTGGGGCCGACAGGGCATGAAGGGACCCAGTACTTC
CDR3aa: CASSALGPTGHEGTQYF
j_gene: TRBJ2-5
abundance: .
len: 17
d_gene: TRBD1
v_gene: TRBV27

CDR3nt: TGTGCCACCAGTGCGACAGGCTTGGCAGATACGCAGTATTTT
CDR3aa: CATSATGLADTQYF
j_gene: TRBJ2-3
abundance: many
len: 14
d_gene: .
v_gene: TRBV24-1

CDR3nt: TGCAGCGTTGTTGGAGCTCCTTCCGTTGGGCAGTTCTTC
CDR3aa: CSVVGAPSVGQFF
j_gene: TRBJ2-1
abundance: few
len: 13
d_gene: .
v_gene: TRBV29-1

CDR3nt: TGTGCCAGCAGCTCCCGGACAGGGGGCTACGAGCAGTACTTC
CDR3aa: CASSSRTGGYEQYF
j_gene: TRBJ2-7
abundance: many
len: 14
d_gene: TRBD1
v_gene: TRBV5-4

CDR3nt: TGTGCCAGCAGTTACTCTGGTTTCGATACGCAGTATTTT
CDR3aa: CASSYSGFDTQYF
j_gene: TRBJ2-3
abundance: few
len: 13
d_gene: .
v_gene: TRBV6-2/TRBV6-3

CDR3nt: TGTGCCAGCAGCTTCTTGGACAGGGCAGACACTGAAGCTTTCTTT
CDR3aa: CASSFLDRADTEAFF
j_gene: TRBJ1-1
abundance: .
len: 15
d_gene: TRBD1
v_gene: TRBV5-5

CDR3nt: TGCGCCAGCAGCCAAGCGGTGACAGGGGGCCTTCAGCCCCAGCATTTT
CDR3aa: CASSQAVTGGLQPQHF
j_gene: TRBJ1-5
abundance: many
len: 16
d_gene: TRBD1
v_gene: TRBV4-3

CDR3nt: TGTGCCAGCAGCCGGGGACAGGGGGGAGTATACGAGCAGTACTTC
CDR3aa: CASSRGQGGVYEQYF
j_gene: TRBJ2-7
abundance: many
len: 15
d_gene: TRBD1
v_gene: TRBV6-5

CDR3nt: TGTGCCAGCACCTTGCGGGAGTTGGGCCAAGAGACCCAGTACTTC
CDR3aa: CASTLRELGQETQYF
j_gene: TRBJ2-5
abundance: .
len: 15
d_gene: TRBD2
v_gene: TRBV28

CDR3nt: TGTGCCAGTAGTATGTCGGGCGCTGGGGCCGACGTCCTGACTTTC
CDR3aa: CASSMSGAGADVLTF
j_gene: TRBJ2-6
abundance: few
len: 15
d_gene: .
v_gene: TRBV19

CDR3nt: TGCAGCGTGGACACGTACAATGAGCAGTTCTTC
CDR3aa: CSVDTYNEQFF
j_gene: TRBJ2-1
abundance: many
len: 11
d_gene: .
v_gene: TRBV29-1

CDR3nt: TGCGCCAGCAGCCAAGACGGGAATGAGCAGTTCTTC
CDR3aa: CASSQDGNEQFF
j_gene: TRBJ2-1
abundance: many
len: 12
d_gene: .
v_gene: TRBV4-1

CDR3nt: TGTGCCAGCAGCTTATTATGGGATTTGGCTAATGAAAAACTGTTTTTT
CDR3aa: CASSLLWDLANEKLFF
j_gene: TRBJ1-4
abundance: many
len: 16
d_gene: .
v_gene: TRBV7-9